The clone carrying this TCR beta chain has just one count. Using immunoSEQ multiplex PCR, the repertoire was profiled, and TCRdb retains in-frame clones only, with some absent. The data hold under 300,000 clones, with 70% to 90% observed a single time. This sample is drawn from a study of blood T cell repertoires in COVID-19. The wider study: COVID-19 samples collected from the United States, Italy and Spain covered acute and convalescent phases. Sources were T cells, B-cell-depleted T cells, or PBMCs; the material itself was cDNA or gDNA.

Trimming pared 5 bases from V and 9 bases from J, leaving 20 bases between. CDR3 length: 15 residues. Per germline, CDR1 GTSNPN and CDR2 SVGIG (reference sequence). Participant age was roughly 18 to 95 years, and participants resided in roughly 25 US areas. This sequence was found in a woman aged 35 to 49 with acute COVID-19. This chain connects TRBV30 to TRBJ1-6; D remains ambiguous. Input material: PBMCs or T cells enriched from blood (not recorded which). This chain's CDR3 is CAWRDSDSLGSPLHF. The CDR3 bases are TGTGCCTGGCGGGATTCGGATTCACTAGGTTCACCCCTCCACTTT.